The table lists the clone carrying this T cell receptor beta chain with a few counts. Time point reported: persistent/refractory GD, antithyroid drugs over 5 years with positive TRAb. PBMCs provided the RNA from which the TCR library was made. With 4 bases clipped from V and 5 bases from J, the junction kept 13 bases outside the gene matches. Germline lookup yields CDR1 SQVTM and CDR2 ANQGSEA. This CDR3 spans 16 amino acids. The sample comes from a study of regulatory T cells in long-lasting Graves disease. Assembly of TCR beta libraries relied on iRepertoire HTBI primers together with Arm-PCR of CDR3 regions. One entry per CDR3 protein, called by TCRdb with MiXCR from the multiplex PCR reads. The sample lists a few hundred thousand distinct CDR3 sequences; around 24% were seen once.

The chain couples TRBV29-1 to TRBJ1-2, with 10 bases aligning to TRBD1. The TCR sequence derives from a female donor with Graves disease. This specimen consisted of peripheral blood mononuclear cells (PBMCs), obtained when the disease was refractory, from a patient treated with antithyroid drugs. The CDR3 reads CSVVVRRDRGSYGYTF. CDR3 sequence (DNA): TGCAGCGTTGTCGTCCGGAGGGACAGGGGATCTTATGGCTACACCTTC.